The entry below gives a single T cell receptor beta chain sequence along with its context. Antigen: not known. Just one base apart from a much larger clone, this may be a read error. CDR1 is GTSNPN and CDR2 is SVGIG in the germline V gene (reference sequence). The CDR3 has 16 residues. Co-extracted RNA and DNA came from roughly 20-30 mg of unsorted bulk tissue. Infection with HBV was chronic in patients; they were treatment-naive. The data belong to a study of tumor-infiltrating lymphocytes in primary liver carcinoma. Study results and caveats: Tumor region pairs shared more overlap than did tumor-adjacent and tumor-blood pairs.

TCR beta cDNA was reverse-transcribed from 500 to 550 ng of total RNA. The reaction used a constant-region primer and ProtoScript II reverse transcriptase. Slightly modified ARM-PCR with three nested multiplex PCR rounds yielded TCR beta libraries. A C-beta reverse primer was combined with TRBV1-TRBV30 forward primers in the first two PCR rounds, and each round had roughly 11 cycles. One entry per CDR3 protein, called by TCRdb with MiXCR from the multiplex PCR reads. The sample yields about 96,000 distinct CDR3 sequences, approximately 72% seen once. The sequenced sample was tumor-adjacent normal liver tissue. This TCR came from a middle-aged man with primary liver carcinoma and hepatitis B virus infection. J is TRBJ1-5 and V is TRBV30; D not certain. CDR3 sequence reads: CDWSEAGSASNQPQHF. The CDR3 coding sequence is TGTGACTGGAGTGAAGCCGGGTCAGCTAGCAATCAGCCCCAGCATTTT.